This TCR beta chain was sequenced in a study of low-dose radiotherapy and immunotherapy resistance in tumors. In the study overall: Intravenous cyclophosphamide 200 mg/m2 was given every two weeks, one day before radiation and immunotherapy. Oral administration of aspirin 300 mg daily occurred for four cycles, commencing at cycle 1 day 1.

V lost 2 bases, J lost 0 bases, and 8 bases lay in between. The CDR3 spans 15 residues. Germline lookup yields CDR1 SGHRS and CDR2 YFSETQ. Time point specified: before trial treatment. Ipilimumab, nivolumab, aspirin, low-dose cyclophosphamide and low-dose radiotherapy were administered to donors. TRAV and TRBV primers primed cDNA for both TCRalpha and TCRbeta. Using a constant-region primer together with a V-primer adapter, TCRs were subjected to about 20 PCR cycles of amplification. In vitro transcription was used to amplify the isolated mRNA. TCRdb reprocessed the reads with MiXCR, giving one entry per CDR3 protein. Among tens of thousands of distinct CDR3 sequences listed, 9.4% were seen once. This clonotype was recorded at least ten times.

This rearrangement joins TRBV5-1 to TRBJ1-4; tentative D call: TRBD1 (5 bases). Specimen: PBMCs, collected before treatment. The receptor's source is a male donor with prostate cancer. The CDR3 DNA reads TGCGCCAGCAGCTTAGAAGGGGCAACTAATGAAAAACTGTTTTTT. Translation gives CASSLEGATNEKLFF.